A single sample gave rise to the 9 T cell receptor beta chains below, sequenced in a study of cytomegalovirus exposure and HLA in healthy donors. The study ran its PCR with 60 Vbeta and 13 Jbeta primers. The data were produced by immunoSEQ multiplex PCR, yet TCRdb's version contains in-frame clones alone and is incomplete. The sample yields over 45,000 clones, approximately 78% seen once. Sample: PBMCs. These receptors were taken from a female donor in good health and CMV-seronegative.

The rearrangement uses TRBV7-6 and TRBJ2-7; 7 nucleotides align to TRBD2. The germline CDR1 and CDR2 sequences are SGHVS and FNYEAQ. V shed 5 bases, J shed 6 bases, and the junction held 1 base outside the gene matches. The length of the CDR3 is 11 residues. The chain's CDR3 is CASSRGGEQYF. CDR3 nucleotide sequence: TGTGCCAGCAGCCGCGGGGGCGAGCAGTACTTC.

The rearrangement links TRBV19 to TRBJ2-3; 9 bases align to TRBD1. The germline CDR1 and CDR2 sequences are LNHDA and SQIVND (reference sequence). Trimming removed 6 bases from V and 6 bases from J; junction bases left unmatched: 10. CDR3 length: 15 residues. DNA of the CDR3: TGTGCCAGTAGGAGGGACAGGGCCCCCGACGATACGCAGTATTTT. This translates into CASRRDRAPDDTQYF. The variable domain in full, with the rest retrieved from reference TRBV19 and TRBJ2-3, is DGGITQSPKYLFRKEGQNVTLSCEQNLNHDAMYWYRQDPGQGLRLIYYSQIVNDFQKGDIAEGYSVSREKKESFPLTVTSAQKNPTAFYLCASRRDRAPDDTQYFGPGTRLTVL.

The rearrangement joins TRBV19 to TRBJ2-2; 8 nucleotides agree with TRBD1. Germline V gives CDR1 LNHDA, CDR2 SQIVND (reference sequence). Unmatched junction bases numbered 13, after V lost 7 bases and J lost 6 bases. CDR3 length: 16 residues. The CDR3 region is CASTWLRQGFAGELFF. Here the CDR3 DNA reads TGTGCCAGTACCTGGCTTAGACAGGGGTTTGCCGGGGAGCTGTTTTTT.

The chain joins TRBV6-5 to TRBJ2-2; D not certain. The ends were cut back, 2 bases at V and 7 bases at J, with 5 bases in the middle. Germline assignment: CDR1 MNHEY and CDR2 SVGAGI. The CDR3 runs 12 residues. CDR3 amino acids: CASSYPYGELFF. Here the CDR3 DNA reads TGTGCCAGCAGTTACCCTTACGGGGAGCTGTTTTTT.

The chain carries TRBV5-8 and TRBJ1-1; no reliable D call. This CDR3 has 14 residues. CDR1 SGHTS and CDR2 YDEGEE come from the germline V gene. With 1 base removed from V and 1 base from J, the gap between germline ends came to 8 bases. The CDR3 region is CASSLRYWNTEAFF. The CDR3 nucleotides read TGTGCCAGCAGCTTGCGGTACTGGAACACTGAAGCTTTCTTT.

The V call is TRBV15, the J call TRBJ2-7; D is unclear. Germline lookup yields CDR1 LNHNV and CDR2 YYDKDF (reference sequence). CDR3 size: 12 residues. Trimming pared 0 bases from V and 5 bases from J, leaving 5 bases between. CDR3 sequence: CATSRDTDEQYF. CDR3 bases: TGTGCCACCAGCAGAGATACTGACGAGCAGTACTTC.

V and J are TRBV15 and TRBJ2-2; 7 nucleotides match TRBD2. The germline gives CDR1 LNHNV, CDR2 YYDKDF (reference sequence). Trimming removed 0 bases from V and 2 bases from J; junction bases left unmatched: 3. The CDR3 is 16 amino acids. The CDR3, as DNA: TGTGCCACCAGCAGAGAGGGAGGGGCAAACACCGGGGAGCTGTTTTTT. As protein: CATSREGGANTGELFF.

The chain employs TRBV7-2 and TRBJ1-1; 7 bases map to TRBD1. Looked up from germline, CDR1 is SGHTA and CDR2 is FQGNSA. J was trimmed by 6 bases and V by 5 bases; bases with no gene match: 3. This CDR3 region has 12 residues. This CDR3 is CASSLGQAEAFF. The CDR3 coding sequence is TGTGCCAGCAGCCTCGGACAGGCTGAAGCTTTCTTT.

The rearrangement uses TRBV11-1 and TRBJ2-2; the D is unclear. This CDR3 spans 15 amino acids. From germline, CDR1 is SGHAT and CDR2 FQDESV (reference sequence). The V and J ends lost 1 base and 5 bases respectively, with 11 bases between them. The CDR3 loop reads CASSLGDQRTGELFF. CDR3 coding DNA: TGTGCCAGCAGCTTAGGAGACCAGCGAACCGGGGAGCTGTTTTTT.